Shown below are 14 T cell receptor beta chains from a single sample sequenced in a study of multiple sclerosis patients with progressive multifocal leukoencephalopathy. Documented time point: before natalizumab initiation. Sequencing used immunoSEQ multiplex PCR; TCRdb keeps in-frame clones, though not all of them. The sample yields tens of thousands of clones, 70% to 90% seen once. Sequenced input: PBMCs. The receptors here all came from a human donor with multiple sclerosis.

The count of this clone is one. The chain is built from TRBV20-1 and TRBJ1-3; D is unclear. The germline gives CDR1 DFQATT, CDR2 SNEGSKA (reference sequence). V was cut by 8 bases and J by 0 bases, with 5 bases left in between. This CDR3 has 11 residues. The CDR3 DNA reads TGCAGTCCGATCTCTGGAAACACCATATATTTT. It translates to CSPISGNTIYF.

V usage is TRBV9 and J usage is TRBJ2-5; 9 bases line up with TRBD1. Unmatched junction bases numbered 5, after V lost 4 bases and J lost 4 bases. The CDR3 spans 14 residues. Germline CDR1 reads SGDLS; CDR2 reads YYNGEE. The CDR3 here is CASSPGQGRETQYF. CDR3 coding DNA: TGTGCCAGCAGCCCGGGACAGGGAAGAGAGACCCAGTACTTC.

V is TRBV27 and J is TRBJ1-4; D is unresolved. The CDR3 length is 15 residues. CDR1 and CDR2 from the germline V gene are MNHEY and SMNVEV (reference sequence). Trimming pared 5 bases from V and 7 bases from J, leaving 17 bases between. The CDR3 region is CASSRRILGAEKLFF. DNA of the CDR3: TGTGCCAGCAGTCGTCGGATCCTGGGTGCTGAAAAACTGTTTTTT. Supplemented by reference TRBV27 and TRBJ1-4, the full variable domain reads EAQVTQNPRYLITVTGKKLTVTCSQNMNHEYMSWYRQDPGLGLRQIYYSMNVEVTDKGDVPEGYKVSRKEKRNFPLILESPSPNQTSLYFCASSRRILGAEKLFFGSGTQLSVL.

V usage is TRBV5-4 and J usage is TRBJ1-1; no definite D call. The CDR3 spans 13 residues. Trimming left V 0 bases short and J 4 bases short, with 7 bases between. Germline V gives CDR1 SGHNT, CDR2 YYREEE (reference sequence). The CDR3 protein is CASSLGGVTEAFF. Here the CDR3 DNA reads TGTGCCAGCAGCTTGGGTGGGGTCACTGAAGCTTTCTTT.

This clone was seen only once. CDR3 DNA sequence: TGTGCCAGCAGTTACTCCGGGACAGGGGTCTACGAGCAGTACTTC. Translation: CASSYSGTGVYEQYF. The chain links TRBV6-5 to TRBJ2-7, with 10 bases aligning to TRBD1. Trimming took 0 bases from V and 3 from J; bases not matched to a gene: 2. The CDR3 is made up of 15 amino acids. Germline loops: CDR1 MNHEY, CDR2 SVGAGI.

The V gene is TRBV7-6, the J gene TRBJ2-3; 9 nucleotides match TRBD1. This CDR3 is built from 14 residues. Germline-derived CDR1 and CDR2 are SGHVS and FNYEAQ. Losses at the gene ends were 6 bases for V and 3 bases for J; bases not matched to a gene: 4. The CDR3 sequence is CASSYGQGTDTQYF. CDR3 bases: TGTGCCAGCAGTTACGGACAGGGGACAGATACGCAGTATTTT. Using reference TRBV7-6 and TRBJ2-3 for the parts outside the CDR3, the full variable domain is GAGVSQSPRYKVTKRGQDVALRCDPISGHVSLYWYRQALGQGPEFLTYFNYEAQQDKSGLPNDRFSAERPEGSISTLTIQRTEQRDSAMYRCASSYGQGTDTQYFGPGTRLTVL.

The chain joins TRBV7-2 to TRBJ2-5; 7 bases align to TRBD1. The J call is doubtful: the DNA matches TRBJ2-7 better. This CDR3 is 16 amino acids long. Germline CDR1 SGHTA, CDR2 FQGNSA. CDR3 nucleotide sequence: TGTGCCAGCAGCAAAGGACCGGGACAGATAGCTTACGAGCAGTACTTC. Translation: CASSKGPGQIAYEQYF.

The CDR3 protein is CASSQESPVPGELFF. In DNA form, the CDR3 reads TGCGCCAGCAGCCAAGAGTCGCCGGTCCCCGGGGAGCTGTTTTTT. This chain connects TRBV4-1 to TRBJ2-2; D ambiguous. Trimming left V 0 bases short and J 6 bases short, with 11 bases between. The germline V gene encodes CDR1 MGHRA and CDR2 YSYEKL. CDR3 size: 15 residues.

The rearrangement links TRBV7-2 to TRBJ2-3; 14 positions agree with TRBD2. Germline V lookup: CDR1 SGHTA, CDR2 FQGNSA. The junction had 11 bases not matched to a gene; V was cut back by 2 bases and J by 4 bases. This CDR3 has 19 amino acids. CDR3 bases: TGTGCCAGCAGCTTACCACCGACTAGCGGGGGGGCCGAGGCAGATACGCAGTATTTT. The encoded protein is CASSLPPTSGGAEADTQYF.

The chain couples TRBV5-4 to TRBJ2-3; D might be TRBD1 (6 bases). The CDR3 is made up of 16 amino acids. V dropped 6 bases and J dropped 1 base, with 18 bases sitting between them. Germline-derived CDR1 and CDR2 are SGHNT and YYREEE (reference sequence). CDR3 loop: CASTSNHRAGTDTQYF. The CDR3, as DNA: TGTGCCAGCACATCGAACCACAGGGCTGGCACAGATACGCAGTATTTT.

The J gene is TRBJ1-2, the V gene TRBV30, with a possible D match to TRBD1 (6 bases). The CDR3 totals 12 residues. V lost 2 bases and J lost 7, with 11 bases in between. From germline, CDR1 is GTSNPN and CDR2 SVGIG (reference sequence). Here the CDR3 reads CAWSSGAVGYTF. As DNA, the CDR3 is TGTGCCTGGAGTTCAGGGGCGGTTGGCTACACCTTC.

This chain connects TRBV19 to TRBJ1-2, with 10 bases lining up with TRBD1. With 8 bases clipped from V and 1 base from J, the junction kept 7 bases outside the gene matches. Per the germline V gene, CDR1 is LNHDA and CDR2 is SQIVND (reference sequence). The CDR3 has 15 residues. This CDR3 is CASGETGGVNYGYTF. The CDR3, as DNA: TGTGCCAGTGGGGAGACAGGGGGCGTTAACTATGGCTACACCTTC. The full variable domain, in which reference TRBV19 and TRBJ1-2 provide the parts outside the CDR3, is DGGITQSPKYLFRKEGQNVTLSCEQNLNHDAMYWYRQDPGQGLRLIYYSQIVNDFQKGDIAEGYSVSREKKESFPLTVTSAQKNPTAFYLCASGETGGVNYGYTFGSGTRLTVV.

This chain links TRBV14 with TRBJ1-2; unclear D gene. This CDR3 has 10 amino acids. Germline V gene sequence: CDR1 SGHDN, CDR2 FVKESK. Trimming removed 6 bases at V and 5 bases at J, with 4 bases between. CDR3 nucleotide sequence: TGTGCCAGCAGTAATTATGGCTACACCTTC. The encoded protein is CASSNYGYTF.

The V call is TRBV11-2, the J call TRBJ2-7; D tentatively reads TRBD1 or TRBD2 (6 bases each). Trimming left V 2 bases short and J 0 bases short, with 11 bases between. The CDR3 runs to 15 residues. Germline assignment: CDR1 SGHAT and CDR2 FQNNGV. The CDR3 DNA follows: TGTGCCAGCAGCTTAAATTGGGGGGCCTCCTACGAGCAGTACTTC. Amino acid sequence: CASSLNWGASYEQYF. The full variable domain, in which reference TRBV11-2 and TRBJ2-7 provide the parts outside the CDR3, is EAGVAQSPRYKIIEKRQSVAFWCNPISGHATLYWYQQILGQGPKLLIQFQNNGVVDDSQLPKDRFSAERLKGVDSTLKIQPAKLEDSAVYLCASSLNWGASYEQYFGPGTRLTVT.